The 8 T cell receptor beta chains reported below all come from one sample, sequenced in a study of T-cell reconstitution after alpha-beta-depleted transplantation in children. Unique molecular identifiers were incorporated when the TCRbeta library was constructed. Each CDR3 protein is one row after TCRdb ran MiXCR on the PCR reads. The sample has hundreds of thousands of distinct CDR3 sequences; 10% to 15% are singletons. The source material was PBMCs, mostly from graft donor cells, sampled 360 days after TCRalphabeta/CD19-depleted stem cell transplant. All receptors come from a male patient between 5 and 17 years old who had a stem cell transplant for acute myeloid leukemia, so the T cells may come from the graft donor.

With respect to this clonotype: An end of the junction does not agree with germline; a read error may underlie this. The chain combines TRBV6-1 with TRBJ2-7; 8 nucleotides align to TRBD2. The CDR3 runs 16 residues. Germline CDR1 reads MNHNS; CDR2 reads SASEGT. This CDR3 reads CASSRLALAGGYGQYF. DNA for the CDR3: TGTGCCAGCAGCCGGCTGGCTTTGGCGGGGGGTTACGGGCAGTACTTC.

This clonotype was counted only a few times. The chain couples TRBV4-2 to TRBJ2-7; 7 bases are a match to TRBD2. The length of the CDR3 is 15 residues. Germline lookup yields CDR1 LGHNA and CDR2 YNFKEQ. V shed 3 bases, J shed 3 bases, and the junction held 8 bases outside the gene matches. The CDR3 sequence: CASSHRWEGLYEQYF. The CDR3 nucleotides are TGTGCCAGCAGCCATCGGTGGGAGGGCCTCTACGAGCAGTACTTC.

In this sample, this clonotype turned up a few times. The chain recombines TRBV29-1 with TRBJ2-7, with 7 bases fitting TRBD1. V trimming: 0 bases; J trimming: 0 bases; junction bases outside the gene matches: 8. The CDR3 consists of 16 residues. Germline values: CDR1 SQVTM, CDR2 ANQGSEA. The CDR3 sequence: CSVEERGTVSSYEQYF. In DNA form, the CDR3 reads TGCAGCGTTGAAGAGAGAGGGACAGTAAGCTCCTACGAGCAGTACTTC.

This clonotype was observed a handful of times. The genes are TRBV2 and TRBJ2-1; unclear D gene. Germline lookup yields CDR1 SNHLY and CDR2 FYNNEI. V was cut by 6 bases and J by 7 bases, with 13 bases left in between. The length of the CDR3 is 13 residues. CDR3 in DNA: TGTGCCAGCAGGCGGCAAATCCAGAATGAGCAGTTCTTC. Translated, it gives CASRRQIQNEQFF.

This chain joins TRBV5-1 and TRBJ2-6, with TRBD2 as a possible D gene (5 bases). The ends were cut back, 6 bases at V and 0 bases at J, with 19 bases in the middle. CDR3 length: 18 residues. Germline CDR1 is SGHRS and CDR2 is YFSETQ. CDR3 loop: CASTKRRLSGSGANVLTF. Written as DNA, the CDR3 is TGCGCCAGCACTAAAAGGAGGTTGTCGGGCTCTGGGGCCAACGTCCTGACTTTC.

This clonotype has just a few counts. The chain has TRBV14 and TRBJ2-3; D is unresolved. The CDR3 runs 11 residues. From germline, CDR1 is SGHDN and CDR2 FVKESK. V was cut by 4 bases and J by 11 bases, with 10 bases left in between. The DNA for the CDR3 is TGTGCCAGCAGCCTTGGGCCCGGGCAGTATTTT. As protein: CASSLGPGQYF.

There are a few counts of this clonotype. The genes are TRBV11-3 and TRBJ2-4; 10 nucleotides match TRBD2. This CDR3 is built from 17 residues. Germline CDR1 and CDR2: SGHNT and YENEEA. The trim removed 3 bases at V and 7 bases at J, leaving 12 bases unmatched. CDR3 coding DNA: TGTGCCAGCAGCTTGGGATCTGGAGCGGGAGGGTTTAACATTCAGTACTTC. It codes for CASSLGSGAGGFNIQYF.

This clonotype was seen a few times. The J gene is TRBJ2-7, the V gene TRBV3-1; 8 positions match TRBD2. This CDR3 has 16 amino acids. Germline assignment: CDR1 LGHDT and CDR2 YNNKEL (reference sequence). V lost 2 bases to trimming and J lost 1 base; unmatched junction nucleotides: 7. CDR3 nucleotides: TGTGCCAGCAGCCAATTAAGCGGGGGTCGTTCCTACGAGCAGTACTTC. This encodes CASSQLSGGRSYEQYF.